These 16 T cell receptor beta chains originate from one sample sequenced in a study of monozygotic twins with inflammatory bowel disease. With the 5' RACE reads reprocessed, TCRdb shows one record per CDR3 protein and no DNA. The clone table shows around 230,000 distinct CDR3 sequences, with the ten largest holding 1.5% to 2%. Material for sequencing was blood. Source of these receptors: a human donor with ulcerative colitis or Crohn's disease, or a healthy co-twin of an affected twin (not recorded which).

V usage is TRBV9 and J usage is TRBJ2-1. The germline CDR1 and CDR2 sequences are SGDLS and YYNGEE. The CDR3 has 11 residues. The CDR3: CASSVDNEQFF.

J is TRBJ1-5 and V is TRBV20-1; TCRdb proposes TRBD1, but this gene call is untestable without DNA. This CDR3 region has 15 residues. Germline V CDR1 and CDR2: DFQATT, SNEGSKA (reference sequence). The CDR3 is CSAKDRVYSNQPQHF.

V gene TRBV24-1 combines with J gene TRBJ2-2; there is no DNA to check the TCRdb D call of TRBD1. Germline assignment: CDR1 KGHDR and CDR2 SFDVKD. The CDR3 consists of 15 residues. CDR3 protein: CATSGADTYTGELFF.

V and J are TRBV20-1 and TRBJ2-1; TCRdb reports TRBD1, a call that lacks DNA to check it against. The CDR3 spans 12 residues. In germline, CDR1 is DFQATT, CDR2 SNEGSKA (reference sequence). CDR3 amino acids: CSAYHRVNEQFF.

The rearrangement uses TRBV6-1 and TRBJ1-1; TCRdb's D gene call, TRBD1, goes unchecked for lack of DNA. CDR1 is MNHNS and CDR2 is SASEGT in the germline V gene. The CDR3 runs 13 residues. CDR3 region: CATSPVVYTEAFF.

This chain connects TRBV27 to TRBJ2-7; the D gene TCRdb calls, TRBD1, cannot be checked with no DNA. CDR3 length: 17 amino acids. Germline CDR1 is MNHEY and CDR2 is SMNVEV (reference sequence). The CDR3 region is CASSRTGGNDLAYEQYF.

The CDR3 sequence is CASSEAQGQGIETQYF. The genes are TRBV2 and TRBJ2-5; no DNA is available, so the TRBD1 call from TCRdb remains unchecked. The CDR3 length is 16 residues. Germline values: CDR1 SNHLY, CDR2 FYNNEI.

This sequence joins TRBV3-1 and TRBJ1-4; as DNA is missing, the TRBD1 call by TCRdb cannot be tested. CDR1 is LGHDT, CDR2 YNNKEL, per germline (reference sequence). There are 11 residues in the CDR3. Here the CDR3 reads CASRGREKLFF.

The chain links TRBV7-8 to TRBJ2-3; with no DNA, the TCRdb D assignment of TRBD2 cannot be verified. The germline CDR1 and CDR2 sequences are SGHVS and FQNEAQ. The CDR3 totals 19 residues. CDR3 region: CASSFFSGTSGWGTDTQYF. Together with reference TRBV7-8 and TRBJ2-3, the CDR3 gives the full variable domain: GAGVSQSPRYKVAKRGQDVALRCDPISGHVSLFWYQQALGQGPEFLTYFQNEAQLDKSGLPSDRFFAERPEGSVSTLKIQRTQQEDSAVYLCASSFFSGTSGWGTDTQYFGPGTRLTVL.

V is TRBV20-1 and J is TRBJ1-5; the D gene TCRdb calls, TRBD1, cannot be checked with no DNA. Germline V gives CDR1 DFQATT, CDR2 SNEGSKA (reference sequence). The CDR3 contains 14 residues. The CDR3 sequence is CSATRDRGYQPQHF.

This chain uses TRBV3-1 with TRBJ1-2. Germline loops: CDR1 LGHDT, CDR2 YNNKEL (reference sequence). The CDR3 is 14 residues long. This CDR3 is CASSHRVANYGYTF.

The genes are TRBV29-1 and TRBJ1-2; TCRdb's assignment of TRBD1 cannot be checked, as there is no DNA. Germline CDR1 is SQVTM and CDR2 is ANQGSEA. There are 14 residues in the CDR3. This chain's CDR3 is CSVLPGTDFYGYTF.

This chain uses TRBV6-2 or TRBV6-3 with TRBJ2-1; TCRdb's D call, TRBD2, is unchecked because there is no DNA. The CDR3 runs to 15 residues. Germline values: CDR1 MNHEY, CDR2 SVGEGT. This chain's CDR3 is CASRRRFREYNEQFF.

V is TRBV29-1 and J is TRBJ1-1; TCRdb lists TRBD1, though no DNA is available to test this call. The CDR3 is 14 residues long. The germline CDR1 and CDR2 sequences are SQVTM and ANQGSEA. The CDR3: CSGRPGTGVTEAFF.

V usage is TRBV5-1 and J usage is TRBJ1-1. Germline CDR1 is SGHRS and CDR2 is YFSETQ. The CDR3 length is 13 residues. CDR3 amino acids: CASSLLPNTEAFF.

This chain links TRBV15 with TRBJ1-1. From germline, CDR1 is LNHNV and CDR2 YYDKDF (reference sequence). The CDR3 sequence is 14 residues long. The CDR3 loop reads CATSRDGSVTEAFF. The full variable domain, completed using reference TRBV15 and TRBJ1-1, is DAMVIQNPRYQVTQFGKPVTLSCSQTLNHNVMYWYQQKSSQAPKLLFHYYDKDFNNEADTPDNFQSRRPNTSFCFLDIRSPGLGDTAMYLCATSRDGSVTEAFFGQGTRLTVV.